This T cell receptor (beta chain) was captured by sequencing in a study of blood T cell repertoires in COVID-19. The study drew participants aged about 18 to 89 years from some 23 US areas. The data were produced by immunoSEQ multiplex PCR, yet TCRdb's version contains in-frame clones alone and is incomplete. The table has about 200,000 clones, about nine tenths seen once. The source is a young woman who had recovered from COVID-19. Sequenced input: PBMCs or T cells enriched from blood (not recorded which).

CDR3 in amino acids: CASSFLTSGYNEQFF. CDR3 bases: TGCGCCAGCAGCTTCTTGACTAGCGGCTACAATGAGCAGTTCTTC. The J gene is TRBJ2-1, the V gene TRBV5-1, with 9 positions matching TRBD2. The CDR3 is 15 residues long. Germline CDR1 SGHRS, CDR2 YFSETQ. The V gene end was trimmed by 2 bases and the J gene end by 3 bases; junction bases not matched to a gene: 3. The full variable domain, rest sourced from reference TRBV5-1 and TRBJ2-1, is KAGVTQTPRYLIKTRGQQVTLSCSPISGHRSVSWYQQTPGQGLQFLFEYFSETQRNKGNFPGRFSGRQFSNSRSEMNVSTLELGDSALYLCASSFLTSGYNEQFFGPGTRLTVL.